Sequencing of this T cell receptor beta chain was carried out in a study of graft-versus-host responses after intestinal transplantation. Study context: All of the recipients had induction that used anti-thymocyte globulin, then tacrolimus and steroids for three to four years.

A note on this clone: No antigen is known for it.

Using immunoSEQ multiplex PCR, the repertoire was profiled, and TCRdb retains in-frame clones only, with some absent. The sample gives around 110,000 clones, 90% of which show up once; roughly 0.2% is in the top ten. V lost 0 bases to trimming and J lost 0 bases, with 12 bases between them. Germline V gives CDR1 MGHRA, CDR2 YSYEKL. The length of the CDR3 is 17 residues. This chain links TRBV4-1 with TRBJ1-3; D call uncertain. This clonotype was obtained from a human donor who received an intestinal transplant. The sample was unstimulated CD4+ T cells sorted from spleen or lymph node cells, taken before intestinal transplant. The CDR3 reads CASSQDVGFLSGNTIYF. CDR3 in DNA: TGCGCCAGCAGCCAAGATGTCGGGTTCCTCTCTGGAAACACCATATATTTT.